These T cell receptor beta chains were read from a single sample in a study of shared clonotypes between healthy human individuals. Generated by immunoSEQ multiplex PCR, the TCRdb table keeps only in-frame clones and is missing some. The table has approximately 1.5 million clones, approximately 98.5% seen once; the top ten hold over 0.3%. Specimen: naive CD4+ T cells sorted from blood. Every receptor here comes from a man aged 30-40 years in good health. Each CDR3 is given without its conserved first and last residue. Each record gives: V gene, J gene, CDR3 protein.

>TRBV18|TRBJ2-1
ASSPTSGLSYNEQF
>TRBV5-1|TRBJ1-3
ASSFQQGATGNTIY
>TRBV5-6|TRBJ2-7
ASSLNTGLRGSYEQY
>TRBV5-1|TRBJ2-5
ASSLDFGTGRTQY
>TRBV13|TRBJ1-1
ASSLTSAGSQNTEAF
>TRBV27|TRBJ1-1
ASSLSGRLRGRGTEAF
>TRBV18|TRBJ2-7
ASSPGGVEQY
>TRBV6-7|TRBJ1-5
ASDSPGQGNQPQH
>TRBV2|TRBJ2-7
ASSEGRGLTYEQY
>TRBV28|TRBJ2-5
ASSLSGGGIETQY
>TRBV6-1|TRBJ2-7
ASGGQTSSYEQY
>TRBV7-2|TRBJ2-3
ASSLLLSGRAGADTQY
>TRBV28|TRBJ1-1
ASSLSWDTEAF
>TRBV6-5|TRBJ1-5
ASRTGQGNQPQH
>TRBV9|TRBJ2-5
ASSVEGAGETQY
>TRBV6-5|TRBJ2-2
ASSSLPTGELF
>TRBV5-6|TRBJ2-7
ASSPRTSYEQY
>TRBV7-9|TRBJ2-1
ASSLGLAAAGNNEQF
>TRBV5-5|TRBJ2-1
ASSLVSGLAINEQF
>TRBV6-5|TRBJ2-7
ASSPRVSSYEQY
>TRBV2|TRBJ1-2
ASSAGTGGYT
>TRBV7-2|TRBJ1-5
ASSLGWVQGVSNQPQH
>TRBV7-6|TRBJ2-7
ASSPPRGQGLSEQY
>TRBV10-3|TRBJ2-1
AISESASYPYNEQF
>TRBV4-3|TRBJ2-5
ASSQVPPSGAGETQY
>TRBV5-4|TRBJ2-5
ASSWTGQETQY
>TRBV5-1|TRBJ2-7
ASSLGLAGPIEQY
>TRBV5-1|TRBJ2-4
ASSENIAKNIQY
>TRBV10-3|TRBJ2-5
AISERETQY
>TRBV5-6|TRBJ2-2
ASSIGVTGELF
>TRBV6-1|TRBJ2-1
ASNLFYNEQF
>TRBV2|TRBJ1-5
ASTQGSVSQPQH
>TRBV5-4|TRBJ2-3
ASSPGLATDTQY
>TRBV25-1|TRBJ1-4
ASSELPPGEKLF
>TRBV11-3|TRBJ2-1
ASSPAAAGTYNEQF
>TRBV11-2|TRBJ1-2
ASSLPGVGNYGYT
>TRBV29-1|TRBJ1-2
SVETGRRTGYT
>TRBV28|TRBJ2-7
ASRAGTGSWEQY
>TRBV28|TRBJ2-7
ASTLSRTGSSYEQY
>TRBV9|TRBJ2-7
ASSARGNSYEQY
>TRBV14|TRBJ2-7
ASSFSGLNYEQY
>TRBV2|TRBJ2-1
ASTYIAGYEQF
>TRBV2|TRBJ1-4
ASRRTVATNEKLF
>TRBV28|TRBJ2-1
ASSLIGQGAPYNEQF
>TRBV7-7|TRBJ2-3
ASSMIAGGTDTQY
>TRBV29-1|TRBJ2-1
SVPGRAKVFNEQF